These 21 T cell receptor beta chains were all obtained from the same sample, sequenced in a study of blood T cell repertoires in COVID-19. Measured with immunoSEQ multiplex PCR; TCRdb has only the in-frame clones, and not every one. The table has roughly 290,000 clones, roughly 80% seen once. The source material was peripheral blood. These receptors were collected from a woman in her forties or fifties with active or convalescent COVID-19.

The genes are TRBV11-2 and TRBJ1-1; D not certain. CDR1 is SGHAT and CDR2 is FQNNGV in the germline V gene. Trimming stripped 3 bases from V and 0 bases from J, with 8 bases between. This CDR3 is built from 14 residues. CDR3 DNA: TGTGCCAGCAGCTTCGAGAGGGTGAACACTGAAGCTTTCTTT. The encoded protein is CASSFERVNTEAFF.

This sequence joins TRBV6-4 and TRBJ2-3; 10 positions match TRBD2. Germline trimming cut 0 bases from V and 13 bases from J; bases unmatched to any gene: 7. This CDR3 is built from 14 residues. Germline CDR1 MRHNA, CDR2 SNTAGT. CDR3 sequence (DNA): TGTGCCAGCAGTGACTCTGCTAGCGGGGGTCTAAAGTATTTT. Protein product: CASSDSASGGLKYF.

This sequence joins TRBV10-1 and TRBJ2-7, with 8 bases aligning to TRBD2. CDR1 is WNHNN, CDR2 SYGVQD, per germline (reference sequence). The CDR3 has 15 amino acids. With V trimmed by 3 bases and J by 3 bases, 7 bases remained unmatched. CDR3 DNA: TGCGCCAGCAGTGATCCGGCAGCGGGAGACTACGAGCAGTACTTC. It translates to CASSDPAAGDYEQYF.

This rearrangement joins TRBV2 to TRBJ1-2; 7 bases match TRBD1. The CDR3 sequence is 15 residues long. Losses at the gene ends were 5 bases for V and 8 bases for J; bases not matched to a gene: 14. The germline V gene has CDR1 SNHLY and CDR2 FYNNEI. The CDR3 here is CASSNIRQGTEGYTF. The CDR3 nucleotides read TGTGCCAGCAGTAACATTAGACAGGGAACAGAAGGCTACACCTTC.

Of note for this clone: Other DNA sequences in this sample translate to the same CDR3. V gene TRBV6-1 combines with J gene TRBJ1-2, with D unclear. The V gene's germline CDR1 is MNHNS and CDR2 SASEGT. Deletions cut 0 bases from V and 2 bases from J, with 7 bases between. The CDR3 consists of 14 residues. CDR3 in DNA: TGTGCCAGCAGTGAAGCGCTAGAGAACTATGGCTACACCTTC. This sequence encodes CASSEALENYGYTF.

This clone was seen just once. J is TRBJ2-2 and V is TRBV18, with TRBD1 matching 9 bases. With V trimmed by 4 bases and J by 3 bases, 6 bases remained unmatched. Per germline, CDR1 KGHSH and CDR2 LQKENI. CDR3 size: 16 residues. CDR3 DNA sequence: TGTGCCAGCTCACTATCAGGGACAGGGCACACCGGGGAGCTGTTTTTT. Its protein is CASSLSGTGHTGELFF. Complete variable domain (other parts from reference TRBV18 and TRBJ2-2): NAGVMQNPRHLVRRRGQEARLRCSPMKGHSHVYWYRQLPEEGLKFMVYLQKENIIDESGMPKERFSAEFPKEGPSILRIQQVVRGDSAAYFCASSLSGTGHTGELFFGEGSRLTVL.

V usage is TRBV6-6 and J usage is TRBJ2-3, with 7 bases matching TRBD2. In germline, CDR1 is MNHNY, CDR2 SVGAGI (reference sequence). CDR3 length: 15 amino acids. The V gene end was trimmed by 1 base and the J gene end by 5 bases; junction bases not matched to a gene: 6. This CDR3 reads CASSYLWRERDTQYF. The CDR3 DNA reads as TGTGCCAGCAGTTACTTGTGGCGGGAGAGAGATACGCAGTATTTT.

This clone was counted ten times or more. The rearrangement links TRBV13 to TRBJ2-3; possibly TRBD2 for D (6 bases). Germline assignment: CDR1 PRHDT and CDR2 FYEKMQ (reference sequence). Between the trimmed V and J ends, which lost 6 bases and 2 bases, there was a span of 21 bases. CDR3 length: 17 residues. The DNA for the CDR3 is TGTGCCAGCAGTTTGGGGGGTTGGTGGGAGGACACAGATACGCAGTATTTT. The encoded protein is CASSLGGWWEDTDTQYF. The full variable domain, rest sourced from reference TRBV13 and TRBJ2-3, is AAGVIQSPRHLIKEKRETATLKCYPIPRHDTVYWYQQGPGQDPQFLISFYEKMQSDKGSIPDRFSAQQFSDYHSELNMSSLELGDSALYFCASSLGGWWEDTDTQYFGPGTRLTVL.

This clone appeared a single time. This chain joins TRBV6-4 and TRBJ1-6; the D is unclear. The V end was cut by 3 bases, the J end by 8 bases, with 11 bases between. Germline lookup yields CDR1 MRHNA and CDR2 SNTAGT. CDR3 length: 14 amino acids. The CDR3 protein is CASSESGVHSPLHF. The CDR3 region has the DNA TGTGCCAGCAGTGAGTCGGGAGTGCATTCACCCCTCCACTTT.

This clone was found a few times. This CDR3 is also generated by other DNA sequences in the sample. Written as DNA, the CDR3 is TGTGCCACCAGCAGACAGGGATTGGGGGAGCAGTACTTC. This sequence encodes CATSRQGLGEQYF. The rearrangement uses TRBV15 and TRBJ2-7, with D possibly matching TRBD1 (5 bases). Germline lookup yields CDR1 LNHNV and CDR2 YYDKDF (reference sequence). The CDR3 has 13 residues. V lost 2 bases and J lost 7, with 12 bases in between.

The chain is built from TRBV28 and TRBJ2-4; D gene ambiguous. The CDR3 loop spans 12 amino acids. Trimming took 3 bases from V and 5 from J, leaving 5 bases between them. The germline CDR1 and CDR2 sequences are MDHEN and SYDVKM. CDR3: CASSFPENIQYF. CDR3 nucleotides: TGTGCCAGCAGTTTTCCGGAAAACATTCAGTACTTC.

V is TRBV6-5 and J is TRBJ2-1; 13 nucleotides agree with TRBD2. Germline CDR1 is MNHEY and CDR2 is SVGAGI. The CDR3 consists of 16 residues. With 2 bases clipped from V and 4 bases from J, the junction kept 2 bases outside the gene matches. CDR3 sequence: CASSYGTSGTYNEQFF. CDR3 sequence (DNA): TGTGCCAGCAGTTACGGGACTAGCGGGACTTACAATGAGCAGTTCTTC.

The chain couples TRBV27 to TRBJ1-2; 7 bases are a match to TRBD1. The CDR3 is 15 residues long. CDR1 and CDR2 (germline): MNHEY, SMNVEV (reference sequence). V was pared by 8 bases and J by 3 bases, with 12 bases of the junction left unmatched. The CDR3 DNA reads TGTGCCAGCCCTCGGCTCCCCGGGACAGACTATGGCTACACCTTC. Translated: CASPRLPGTDYGYTF.

The chain combines TRBV13 with TRBJ2-5; 9 nucleotides align to TRBD2. V was pared by 4 bases and J by 5 bases, with 2 bases of the junction left unmatched. The CDR3 loop spans 13 amino acids. Germline V gene data show CDR1 as PRHDT and CDR2 as FYEKMQ (reference sequence). The CDR3 reads CASSYGTSETQYF. The CDR3 DNA reads as TGTGCCAGCAGCTACGGGACTAGCGAGACCCAGTACTTC.

The J gene is TRBJ1-2, the V gene TRBV25-1; D not resolved. V gave up 1 base and J gave up 3 bases, with 6 bases separating them. The CDR3 is made up of 13 amino acids. Looked up from germline, CDR1 is MGHDK and CDR2 is SYGVNS. CDR3 in amino acids: CASSEFQDYGYTF. CDR3 DNA sequence: TGTGCCAGCAGTGAATTCCAGGACTATGGCTACACCTTC.

This rearrangement joins TRBV29-1 to TRBJ2-1; 9 nucleotides align to TRBD2. The trim removed 0 bases at V and 2 bases at J, leaving 5 bases unmatched. CDR3 length: 16 amino acids. Germline V gene lookup returns CDR1 SQVTM and CDR2 ANQGSEA. Written as DNA, the CDR3 is TGCAGCGTTGAAGATAGACTAGCGGCCGCCTACAATGAGCAGTTCTTC. Translating it yields CSVEDRLAAAYNEQFF.

The V call is TRBV10-2, the J call TRBJ1-6, with unresolved D. Germline loops: CDR1 WSHSY, CDR2 SAAADI. The CDR3 is 16 residues long. Trimming cost V 4 bases and J 7 bases, with 17 bases left between them. In DNA form, the CDR3 reads TGCGCCAGCAGTGGTATGAGGGAGCTGAGAAATTCACCCCTCCACTTT. It encodes CASSGMRELRNSPLHF.

The chain recombines TRBV19 with TRBJ2-7; 11 nucleotides match TRBD1. With V trimmed by 3 bases and J by 3 bases, 1 base remained unmatched. There are 14 residues in the CDR3. Germline V CDR1 and CDR2: LNHDA, SQIVND (reference sequence). The CDR3 here is CASSIGTGGYEQYF. The CDR3 DNA reads as TGTGCCAGTAGTATCGGGACAGGGGGCTACGAGCAGTACTTC. Supplemented by reference TRBV19 and TRBJ2-7, the full variable domain reads DGGITQSPKYLFRKEGQNVTLSCEQNLNHDAMYWYRQDPGQGLRLIYYSQIVNDFQKGDIAEGYSVSREKKESFPLTVTSAQKNPTAFYLCASSIGTGGYEQYFGPGTRLTVT.

There are a few counts of this clone. CDR3 DNA sequence: TGTGCCACCTTCCTAGGGACATCGGCGGCTTTCTTT. Translating gives CATFLGTSAAFF. The chain has TRBV28 and TRBJ1-1; possible D gene TRBD1, 6 bases. Trimming cost V 10 bases and J 11 bases, with 20 bases left between them. This CDR3 is built from 12 residues. The V gene's germline CDR1 is MDHEN and CDR2 SYDVKM.

This chain uses TRBV19 with TRBJ1-1; 8 nucleotides match TRBD1. J gave up 4 bases and V 4 bases, and 14 bases lay outside the gene matches. The germline V gene encodes CDR1 LNHDA and CDR2 SQIVND (reference sequence). The CDR3 runs to 17 residues. CDR3 nucleotides: TGTGCCAGTAGTACCCAAACCCACAGGGGGGTAGGCACTGAAGCTTTCTTT. Amino acid sequence: CASSTQTHRGVGTEAFF.

J is TRBJ1-1 and V is TRBV12-5; 9 bases agree with TRBD1. V was pared by 8 bases and J by 4 bases, with 17 bases of the junction left unmatched. This CDR3 contains 17 residues. The germline V gene encodes CDR1 LGHNT and CDR2 FRNRAP. The CDR3 DNA sequence: TGTGCTAGTATAAGACCGGGACAGGGATTGGGGCGCACTGAAGCTTTCTTT. Amino acids: CASIRPGQGLGRTEAFF. The full variable domain, in which reference TRBV12-5 and TRBJ1-1 provide the parts outside the CDR3, is DARVTQTPRHKVTEMGQEVTMRCQPILGHNTVFWYRQTMMQGLELLAYFRNRAPLDDSGMPKDRFSAEMPDATLATLKIQPSEPRDSAVYFCASIRPGQGLGRTEAFFGQGTRLTVV.